The sequence of this T cell receptor (beta chain) was determined in a study of tumor-infiltrating lymphocytes in primary liver carcinoma. Study-level information: Stage T1-T3 N0M0 tumors spanned roughly 4.2 to 11 cm.

Constant-region priming of roughly 490 ng total RNA yielded TCR beta cDNA. Amplification in three nested multiplex PCR rounds with slightly modified ARM-PCR gave rise to TCR beta libraries. TRBV1-TRBV30 forward and Cbeta reverse primers drove the first two approximately 10-cycle rounds. TCRdb redid the calling of the multiplex PCR reads with MiXCR, one entry per CDR3 protein. The data hold 95,000 to 150,000 distinct CDR3 sequences, with 55% to 70% observed a single time. The CDR3 totals 15 residues, both ends included. Co-extraction yielded RNA and DNA from around 20-30 mg of unsorted bulk tissue. As concerns this clonotype: A much larger clone lies one base from this, so it may be a read error. The CDR3 carries no conserved terminal phenylalanine or tryptophan, so it likely arises from a read error. The limits of the CDR3 on the DNA are not certain, so only TCRdb's listed CDR3 is given.

V usage is TRBV12-3 or TRBV12-4 and J usage is TRBJ2-3; the DNA was not used to check the table's D call, TRBD2. The sample taken for sequencing was tumor-adjacent normal liver tissue. This TCR derives from a woman in her sixties or seventies with primary liver carcinoma and hepatitis B virus infection. CDR3 sequence: CASSLRTSGGESEYL.